What follows is one T cell receptor (beta chain) and its context. This entry is derived from a study of control samples from healthy donors and cancer patients. Generated by immunoSEQ multiplex PCR, the TCRdb table keeps only in-frame clones and is missing some. The sample comprises over 200,000 clones, roughly 82% of which are singletons, and roughly 13% rests with the top ten. The V gene lost 5 bases and the J gene lost 7 bases, with 11 bases spanning the gap. The CDR3 spans 13 residues. Material: PBMCs. This sequence was found in a woman aged 55-70 years with lung cancer. The rearrangement links TRBV12-3 or TRBV12-4 to TRBJ2-2, with D maybe TRBD2 (6 bases). CDR3 sequence reads: CASSLGTGGELFF. DNA for the CDR3: TGTGCCAGCAGTCTAGGGACTGGCGGGGAGCTGTTTTTT.